This T cell receptor (beta chain) was sequenced in a study of control samples from healthy donors and cancer patients. Germline V CDR1 and CDR2: MNHEY, SVGAGI. V was pared by 8 bases and J by 3 bases, with 15 bases between. The length of the CDR3 is 14 residues. Libraries were prepared by immunoSEQ multiplex PCR; TCRdb keeps only in-frame clonotypes and omits some of them. The sample carries some 39,000 clones, about 83% recorded once. The sequenced sample was PBMCs. The receptor was isolated from a woman in her sixties or seventies with lung cancer. The V and J genes are TRBV6-5 and TRBJ2-3, with D possibly being TRBD1 (6 bases). The CDR3, as DNA: TGTGCCAGCCCCCCGGCACAGGGAACAGATACGCAGTATTTT. Translating it yields CASPPAQGTDTQYF.